This T cell receptor (beta chain) originates from a study of blood T cell repertoires in COVID-19. For the study at large: Italy, Spain and the United States were the sources of the convalescent and acute COVID-19 samples. T cells, B-cell-depleted T cells, or PBMCs provided the cDNA or gDNA that served as material.

Assay: immunoSEQ multiplex PCR; the TCRdb copy retains only in-frame clones and omits some. Of tens of thousands of clones in the sample, about 81% were seen once. This clone appeared a few times. This CDR3 region has 15 residues. V shed 1 base and J 2 bases; nucleotides not matched to a gene: 4. Germline V gene data show CDR1 as LNHDA and CDR2 as SQIVND (reference sequence). The TCR originated in a human donor in a cohort sampled during active COVID-19. Sequencing was performed on peripheral blood. The chain is built from TRBV19 and TRBJ2-5; the match to TRBD1 covers 7 bases. The CDR3 DNA reads as TGTGCCAGTAGTATAGCGGACAGGTCACAAGAGACCCAGTACTTC. This sequence encodes CASSIADRSQETQYF.